This T cell receptor (beta chain) was retrieved from a study of PD-L1 blockade in urothelial cancer. Study information: Patients' atezolizumab regimen, 1,200 mg intravenously every 3 weeks, began at some point between 2013 and 2015. A median blood sample held about 140,000 T cells and roughly 79,000 unique TCRs.

Every PCR received spiked-in synthetic TCR analog templates. This table comes from immunoSEQ multiplex PCR, and its TCRdb copy is limited to in-frame clones, with some not included. The sample contains about 110,000 clones, approximately 90% of which appear only once. CDR3 length: 14 amino acids. Germline values: CDR1 SEHNR, CDR2 FQNEAQ (reference sequence). V was clipped by 5 bases and J by 8 bases, with 18 bases between them. Time point specified: peripheral blood 6 weeks after treatment start. Sequencing was performed on PBMCs, taken around atezolizumab (anti-PD-L1) treatment. The clonotype comes from a man in his fifties or sixties with urothelial cancer. The V and J genes are TRBV7-9 and TRBJ1-2; D remains unclear. The CDR3 protein is CASSPEVFVGGYTF. CDR3 nucleotides: TGTGCCAGCAGCCCCGAGGTGTTCGTCGGAGGCTACACCTTC.